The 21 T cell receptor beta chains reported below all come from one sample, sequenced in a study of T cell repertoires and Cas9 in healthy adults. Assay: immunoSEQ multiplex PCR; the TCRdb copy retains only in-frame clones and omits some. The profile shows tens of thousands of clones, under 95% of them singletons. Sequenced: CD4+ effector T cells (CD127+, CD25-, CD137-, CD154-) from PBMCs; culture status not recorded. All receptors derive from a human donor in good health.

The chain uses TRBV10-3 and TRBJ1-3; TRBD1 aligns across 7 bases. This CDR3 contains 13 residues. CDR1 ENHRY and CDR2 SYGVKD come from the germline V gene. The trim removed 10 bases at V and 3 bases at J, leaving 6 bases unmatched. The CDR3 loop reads CATTGASGNTIYF. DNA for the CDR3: TGTGCCACCACAGGGGCTAGTGGAAACACCATATATTTT.

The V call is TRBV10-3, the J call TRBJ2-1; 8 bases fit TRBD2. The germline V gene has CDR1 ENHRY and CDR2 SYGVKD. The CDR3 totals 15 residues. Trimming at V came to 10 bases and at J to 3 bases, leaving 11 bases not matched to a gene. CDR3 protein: CATWTSRKDYNEQFF. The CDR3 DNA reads TGTGCCACCTGGACTAGCCGGAAAGACTACAATGAGCAGTTCTTC.

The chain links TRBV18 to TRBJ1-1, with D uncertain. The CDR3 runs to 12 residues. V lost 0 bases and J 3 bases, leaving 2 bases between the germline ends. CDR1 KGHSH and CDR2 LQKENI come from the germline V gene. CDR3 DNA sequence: TGTGCCAGCTCACCACCATACACTGAAGCTTTCTTT. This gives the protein CASSPPYTEAFF.

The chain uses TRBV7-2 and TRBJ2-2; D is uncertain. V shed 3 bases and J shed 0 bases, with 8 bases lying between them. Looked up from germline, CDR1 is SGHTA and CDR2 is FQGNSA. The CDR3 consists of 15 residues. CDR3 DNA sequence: TGTGCCAGCAGCTTTCAAAACACGAACACCGGGGAGCTGTTTTTT. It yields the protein CASSFQNTNTGELFF.

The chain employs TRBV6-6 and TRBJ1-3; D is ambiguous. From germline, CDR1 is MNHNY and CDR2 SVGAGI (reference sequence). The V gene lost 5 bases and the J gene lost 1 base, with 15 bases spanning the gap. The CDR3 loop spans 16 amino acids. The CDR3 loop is CASSRKNGYSGNTIYF. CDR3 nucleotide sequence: TGTGCCAGCAGTCGAAAAAATGGGTATTCTGGAAACACCATATATTTT.

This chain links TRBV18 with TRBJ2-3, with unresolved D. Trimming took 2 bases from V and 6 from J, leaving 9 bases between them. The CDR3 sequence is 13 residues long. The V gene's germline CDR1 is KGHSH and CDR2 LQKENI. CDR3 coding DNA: TGTGCCAGCTCACCAAGGCGAGATGATACGCAGTATTTT. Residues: CASSPRRDDTQYF.

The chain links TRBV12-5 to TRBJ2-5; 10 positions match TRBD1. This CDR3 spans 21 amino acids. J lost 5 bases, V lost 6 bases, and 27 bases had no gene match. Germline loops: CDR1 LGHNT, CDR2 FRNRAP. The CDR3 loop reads CASGRDLKMFRLGDRGETQYF. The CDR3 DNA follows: TGTGCTAGTGGCCGCGATTTAAAAATGTTTCGGTTGGGGGACAGGGGTGAGACCCAGTACTTC.

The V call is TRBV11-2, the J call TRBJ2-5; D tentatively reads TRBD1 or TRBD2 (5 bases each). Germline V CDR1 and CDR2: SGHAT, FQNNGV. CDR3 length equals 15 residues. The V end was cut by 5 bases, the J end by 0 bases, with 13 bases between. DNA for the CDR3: TGTGCCAGCAGCCAGACCCCGGGACACCAAGAGACCCAGTACTTC. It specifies CASSQTPGHQETQYF.

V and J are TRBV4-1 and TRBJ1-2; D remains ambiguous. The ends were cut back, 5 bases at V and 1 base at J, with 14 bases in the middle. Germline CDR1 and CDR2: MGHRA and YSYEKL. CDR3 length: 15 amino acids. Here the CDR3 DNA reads TGCGCCAGCAGCGTAGGGCGGGTTTTTAACTATGGCTACACCTTC. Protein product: CASSVGRVFNYGYTF.

The CDR3 reads CASRTTGITEAFF. Here the CDR3 DNA reads TGTGCCAGCAGGACTACAGGGATCACTGAAGCTTTCTTT. The chain joins TRBV28 to TRBJ1-1; D is perhaps TRBD1 (6 bases). V was clipped by 6 bases and J by 4 bases, with 12 bases between them. CDR1 is MDHEN, CDR2 SYDVKM, per germline. The CDR3 is 13 residues long.

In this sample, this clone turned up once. In DNA form, the CDR3 reads TGTGCCAGCAGCCTAGGCGACAGCTTAAATGAGCAGTTCTTC. Protein sequence: CASSLGDSLNEQFF. The gene calls are TRBV11-1 and TRBJ2-1; TRBD1 is a possible D gene (5 bases). Germline-derived CDR1 and CDR2 are SGHAT and FQDESV (reference sequence). The germline V and J ends were trimmed by 5 bases and 7 bases, with 15 bases remaining between them. This CDR3 has 14 residues.

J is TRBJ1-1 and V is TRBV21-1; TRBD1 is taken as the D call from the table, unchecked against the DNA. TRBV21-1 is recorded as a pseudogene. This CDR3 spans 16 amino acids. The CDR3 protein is CASSSTGTGWVPEAFF. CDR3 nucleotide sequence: TGTGCCAGCAGCTCCACCGGGACAGGGTGGGTCCCTGAAGCTTTCTTT.

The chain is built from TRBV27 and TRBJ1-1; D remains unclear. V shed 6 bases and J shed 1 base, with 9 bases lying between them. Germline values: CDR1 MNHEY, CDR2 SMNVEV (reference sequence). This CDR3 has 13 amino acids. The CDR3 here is CASSPQPNTEAFF. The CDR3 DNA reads TGTGCCAGCAGCCCACAACCGAACACTGAAGCTTTCTTT.

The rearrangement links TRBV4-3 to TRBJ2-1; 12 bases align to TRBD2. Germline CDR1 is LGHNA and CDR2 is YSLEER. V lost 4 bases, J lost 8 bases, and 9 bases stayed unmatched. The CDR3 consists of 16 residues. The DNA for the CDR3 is TGCGCCAGCAGCCGAGAGGGACTAGCGGGTTCGTATGAGCAGTTCTTC. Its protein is CASSREGLAGSYEQFF.

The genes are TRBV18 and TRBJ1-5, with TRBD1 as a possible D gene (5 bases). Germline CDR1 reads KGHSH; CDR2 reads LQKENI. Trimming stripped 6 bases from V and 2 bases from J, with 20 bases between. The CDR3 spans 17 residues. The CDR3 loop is CASSPRAGPIGNQPQHF. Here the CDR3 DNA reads TGTGCCAGCTCCCCTCGGGCAGGGCCCATAGGCAATCAGCCCCAGCATTTT.

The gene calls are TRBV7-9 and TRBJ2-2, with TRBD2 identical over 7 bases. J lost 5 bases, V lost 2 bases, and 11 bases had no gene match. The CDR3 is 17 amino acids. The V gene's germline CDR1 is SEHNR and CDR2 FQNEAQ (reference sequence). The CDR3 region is CASSLLDLAVNTGELFF. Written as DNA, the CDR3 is TGTGCCAGCAGCTTATTAGACCTAGCGGTTAATACCGGGGAGCTGTTTTTT.

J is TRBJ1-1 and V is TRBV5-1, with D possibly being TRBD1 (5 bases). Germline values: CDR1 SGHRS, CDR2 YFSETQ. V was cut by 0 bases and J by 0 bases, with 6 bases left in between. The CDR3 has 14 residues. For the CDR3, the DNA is TGCGCCAGCAGCTTGGCAGGGATGAACACTGAAGCTTTCTTT. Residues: CASSLAGMNTEAFF.

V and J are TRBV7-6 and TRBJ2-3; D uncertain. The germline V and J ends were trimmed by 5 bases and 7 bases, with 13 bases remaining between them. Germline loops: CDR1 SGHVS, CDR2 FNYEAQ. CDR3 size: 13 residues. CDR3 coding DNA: TGTGCCAGCAGCCAATCAGAGGCATATACGCAGTATTTT. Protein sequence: CASSQSEAYTQYF. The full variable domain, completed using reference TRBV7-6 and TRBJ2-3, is GAGVSQSPRYKVTKRGQDVALRCDPISGHVSLYWYRQALGQGPEFLTYFNYEAQQDKSGLPNDRFSAERPEGSISTLTIQRTEQRDSAMYRCASSQSEAYTQYFGPGTRLTVL.

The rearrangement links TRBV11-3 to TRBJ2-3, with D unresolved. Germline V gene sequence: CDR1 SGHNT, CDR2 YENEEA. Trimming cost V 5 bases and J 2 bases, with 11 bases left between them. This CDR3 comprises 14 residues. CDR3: CASSPRDLTDTQYF. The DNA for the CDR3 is TGTGCCAGCAGCCCGCGTGATCTCACAGATACGCAGTATTTT. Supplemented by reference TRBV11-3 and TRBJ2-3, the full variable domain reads EAGVVQSPRYKIIEKKQPVAFWCNPISGHNTLYWYLQNLGQGPELLIRYENEEAVDDSQLPKDRFSAERLKGVDSTLKIQPAELGDSAVYLCASSPRDLTDTQYFGPGTRLTVL.

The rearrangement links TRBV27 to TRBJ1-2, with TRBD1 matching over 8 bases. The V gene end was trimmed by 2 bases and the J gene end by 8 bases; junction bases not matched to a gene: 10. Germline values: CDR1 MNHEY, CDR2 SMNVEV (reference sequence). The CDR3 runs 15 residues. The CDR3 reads CASSLAQGQVGGYTF. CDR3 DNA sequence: TGTGCCAGCAGTTTAGCCCAGGGACAGGTTGGAGGCTACACCTTC.

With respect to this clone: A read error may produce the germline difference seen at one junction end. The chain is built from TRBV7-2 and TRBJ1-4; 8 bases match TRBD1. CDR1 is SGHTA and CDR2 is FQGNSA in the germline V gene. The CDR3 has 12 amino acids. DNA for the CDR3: TGTGCCAGCAGCAAAGACAGGGGCCCGACCGAGTTT. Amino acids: CASSKDRGPTEF.